Here is one T cell receptor (beta chain) with its context. Its antigen is unknown. Quantitative 5'-RACE was performed with molecular barcodes, and it yielded the TCR beta libraries. TCRdb used MiXCR to reprocess the 5' RACE reads, holding one entry per CDR3 protein. The data show tens of thousands of distinct CDR3 sequences, around 25% seen once. The data belong to a study of CD8 T cells in ankylosing spondylitis. Overall study results and limits: Eight highly homologous variants formed a TCR beta motif that appeared characteristic of ankylosing spondylitis blood. Significantly higher representation of disease-linked clones was reported for matched ankylosing spondylitis synovial fluid.

CDR1 is ENHRY, CDR2 SYGVKD, per germline. V lost 10 bases and J 6 bases, leaving 22 bases between the germline ends. This CDR3 region has 15 residues. This clonotype was obtained from a male donor with ankylosing spondylitis or in good health (not recorded which). What was sequenced was blood, either unsorted or a sorted T cell fraction (not recorded which). The chain is built from TRBV10-3 and TRBJ2-1; weak D call: TRBD2 (6 bases). DNA of the CDR3: TGTGCCACGGGACGGAGGGATGTAATAACCAATGAGCAGTTCTTC. It translates to CATGRRDVITNEQFF.